Described below is a single T cell receptor beta chain sequence and its context. This record belongs to a study of TIL therapy for anti-PD-1-resistant metastatic lung cancer. Turning to the study itself: Median tumor mutation burden was more than 1.4 mutations per megabase.

The immunoSEQ assay was v3. Produced via immunoSEQ multiplex PCR; TCRdb's table is partial and in-frame only. This table has 25,000 to 40,000 clones, just under 75% appearing once. From germline, CDR1 is SEHNR and CDR2 FQNEAQ (reference sequence). V was cut by 5 bases and J by 0 bases, with 8 bases left in between. This CDR3 has 14 residues. The time point here: pre-treatment sample, taken before nivolumab and TIL therapy. Enrollment ran from October 2017 to early 2020. This clonotype was sampled from a woman aged 30-85 years with non-small cell lung cancer. This chain uses TRBV7-9 with TRBJ1-5; no clear D. The material sequenced was blood, taken at baseline. As DNA, the CDR3 is TGTGCCAGCAGCCATCTAGATAGCAATCAGCCCCAGCATTTT. This translates into CASSHLDSNQPQHF. Drawing the rest from reference TRBV7-9 and TRBJ1-5, the complete variable domain is DTGVSQNPRHKITKRGQNVTFRCDPISEHNRLYWYRQTLGQGPEFLTYFQNEAQLEKSRLLSDRFSAERPKGSFSTLEIQRTEQGDSAMYLCASSHLDSNQPQHFGDGTRLSIL.